This paragraph reports one T cell receptor beta chain. Cohorts were based on clinical histories the participants reported. The table came from immunoSEQ multiplex PCR; TCRdb's copy has only in-frame clones and leaves some out. The profile shows over 250,000 clones, 88% of them singletons. This sample stems from a study of blood T cell repertoires in COVID-19. Losses at the gene ends were 2 bases for V and 5 bases for J; bases not matched to a gene: 4. Germline-derived CDR1 and CDR2 are SQVTM and ANQGSEA. The CDR3 consists of 14 residues. The sequenced material came from PBMCs or T cells enriched from blood (not recorded which). The origin of this receptor is a woman aged 55-69 years in a cohort exposed to, infected with or recovered from COVID-19 (not recorded which). The chain has TRBV29-1 and TRBJ2-2; 8 bases line up with TRBD2. The CDR3 spells CSVEFGRGTGELFF. In DNA, the CDR3 is TGCAGCGTTGAATTCGGGAGGGGTACCGGGGAGCTGTTTTTT.